This T cell receptor (beta chain) was sequenced in a study of blood T cell repertoires in COVID-19. The CDR3 has 13 residues. With V trimmed by 6 bases and J by 2 bases, 2 bases remained unmatched. In the authors' methods: Scientists estimated how many nucleated cells there were by amplifying reference gene primers. Method: immunoSEQ multiplex PCR; TCRdb's copy keeps in-frame clones and lacks some. The DNA gave D and trimming, while V, J and clone size come from that table. In the table there are roughly 120,000 clones, roughly 85% of which are singletons. Material: peripheral blood. The receptor was derived from a man in his forties with acute or convalescent COVID-19. The V gene is TRBV12-3 or TRBV12-4, the J gene TRBJ2-5, with 8 bases identical to TRBD1. The CDR3 bases are TGTGCCAGCAGACGGGACAGGCAAGAGACCCAGTACTTC. It encodes CASRRDRQETQYF.